Following are 13 T cell receptor beta chains from one sample sequenced in a study of T cells after yellow fever vaccination (dated by TCRdb to the late 2010s). This sample's treatment or condition label indicates: live attenuated yellow fever vaccine strain. Library preparation employed 5' RACE. The instrument was an Illumina HiSeq 2500. Using fastp at Q25 and MiXCR, TCRdb reprocessed the public reads and kept productive beta chains. Rows are unified per CDR3 protein, each entry keeping the most common DNA and genes. The sample profile shows tens of thousands of distinct CDR3 sequences; around 7.4% of them were found once. Just over 35% of the sample rests with the top ten. The sequences come from CD8+ T cells sorted from PBMCs, collected 15 days after the yellow fever booster vaccination. All receptors come from a man aged 30 to 45 who received the YFV17D yellow fever vaccine.

In regard to this clonotype: A much larger clonotype is one base distant, so this may be a read error. The chain uses TRBV7-9 and TRBJ2-7; possibly TRBD1 for D (6 bases). The CDR3 is 15 amino acids. V was trimmed by 4 bases and J by 4 bases, leaving 17 bases between them. The germline gives CDR1 SEHNR, CDR2 FQNEAQ (reference sequence). The DNA for the CDR3 is TGTGCCAGCAGCTACCCGCAAGGGGGTCAGTACGAGCAGTACTTC. Protein sequence: CASSYPQGGQYEQYF.

Concerning this clonotype: A much larger clone lies one base from this, so it may be a read error. The V gene is TRBV4-2, the J gene TRBJ2-3; D is ambiguous. Trimming took 3 bases from V and 5 from J, leaving 15 bases between them. Per germline, CDR1 LGHNA and CDR2 YNFKEQ. The CDR3 totals 15 residues. CDR3 in amino acids: CASSHEEGVEDTQYF. CDR3 nucleotide sequence: TGTGCCAGCAGCCATGAGGAAGGAGTAGAAGATACGCAGTATTTT.

Many counts were recorded for this clonotype. The V and J genes are TRBV7-2 and TRBJ2-7; 7 bases align to TRBD2. Germline V CDR1 and CDR2: SGHTA, FQGNSA. Germline trimming cut 3 bases from V and 3 bases from J; bases unmatched to any gene: 14. The CDR3 consists of 17 residues. The CDR3 nucleotides are TGTGCCAGCAGCTTTTTGTATAGAGGGGAGGGATACTACGAGCAGTACTTC. It codes for CASSFLYRGEGYYEQYF. Filled out from reference TRBV7-2 and TRBJ2-7, the complete variable domain reads GAGVSQSPSNKVTEKGKDVELRCDPISGHTALYWYRQSLGQGLEFLIYFQGNSAPDKSGLPSDRFSAERTGGSVSTLTIQRTQQEDSAVYLCASSFLYRGEGYYEQYFGPGTRLTVT.

This clonotype was found many times. This chain joins TRBV27 and TRBJ2-7; possible D gene TRBD1, 6 bases. V was cut by 6 bases and J by 6 bases, with 9 bases left in between. Germline lookup yields CDR1 MNHEY and CDR2 SMNVEV (reference sequence). There are 11 residues in the CDR3. Written as DNA, the CDR3 is TGTGCCAGCAGCCGAGGGGGCGAGCAGTACTTC. Its translation is CASSRGGEQYF.

This clonotype came up a few times. The V call is TRBV6-2 or TRBV6-3, the J call TRBJ2-1; 13 bases are a match to TRBD2. This CDR3 is 16 amino acids long. Germline CDR1 and CDR2: MNHEY and SVGEGT. The ends lost 5 bases at V and 4 bases at J; junction bases unmatched: 5. In DNA form, the CDR3 reads TGTGCCAGCAGTAATTTACTAGCGGGAGGGTACAATGAGCAGTTCTTC. It specifies CASSNLLAGGYNEQFF.

The table lists this clonotype with many counts. The chain recombines TRBV12-3 or TRBV12-4 with TRBJ2-7; weak D call: TRBD2 (5 bases). The CDR3 spans 15 residues. The ends were cut back, 7 bases at V and 2 bases at J, with 18 bases in the middle. CDR3 DNA sequence: TGTGCCAGCACCGTAGGTCTCGGGGTAACCTACGAGCAGTACTTC. This encodes CASTVGLGVTYEQYF.

This clonotype was seen repeatedly, ten times or more. The V call is TRBV28, the J call TRBJ2-3; no clear D gene. Trimming pared 6 bases from V and 10 bases from J, leaving 17 bases between. From germline, CDR1 is MDHEN and CDR2 SYDVKM. CDR3 length equals 13 residues. The CDR3 loop reads CASRSPGFWAQYF. The CDR3 DNA is TGTGCCAGCAGGTCGCCCGGGTTTTGGGCGCAGTATTTT.

This clonotype showed up many times. This chain joins TRBV5-1 and TRBJ2-1; 8 bases match TRBD1. The CDR3 sequence is 17 residues long. CDR1 SGHRS and CDR2 YFSETQ come from the germline V gene. V lost 2 bases and J lost 0; bases outside the gene matches: 7. The CDR3 is CASSFPGGQSSYNEQFF. DNA of the CDR3: TGCGCCAGCAGCTTTCCAGGGGGCCAAAGCTCCTACAATGAGCAGTTCTTC. Variable domain in full (rest from reference TRBV5-1 and TRBJ2-1): KAGVTQTPRYLIKTRGQQVTLSCSPISGHRSVSWYQQTPGQGLQFLFEYFSETQRNKGNFPGRFSGRQFSNSRSEMNVSTLELGDSALYLCASSFPGGQSSYNEQFFGPGTRLTVL.

In this sample, this clonotype turned up many times. This chain uses TRBV2 with TRBJ2-7, with TRBD1 as a possible D gene (6 bases). Germline assignment: CDR1 SNHLY and CDR2 FYNNEI. Trimming pared 8 bases from V and 0 bases from J, leaving 11 bases between. The length of the CDR3 is 13 residues. CDR3 loop: CASLPDSSYEQYF. The CDR3 coding sequence is TGTGCCAGCCTTCCGGACAGCTCCTACGAGCAGTACTTC.

In its sample, this clonotype was seen many times. The CDR3 reads CAILGVGELFF. In DNA form, the CDR3 reads TGTGCCATCTTGGGCGTCGGGGAGCTGTTTTTT. The chain combines TRBV10-3 with TRBJ2-2; D is unresolved. V was cut by 8 bases and J by 7 bases, with 8 bases left in between. The CDR3 runs 11 residues. The germline V gene has CDR1 ENHRY and CDR2 SYGVKD.

As for this clonotype: This could be a read error, since a much larger clone is one nucleotide away. The CDR3 region has the DNA TGTGCCAGCAGCTTACGGGGGCGAGAGACCCAGTACTTC. Translating gives CASSLRGRETQYF. The chain joins TRBV7-9 to TRBJ2-5; perhaps D is TRBD1 or TRBD2 (6 bases each). Germline assignment: CDR1 SEHNR and CDR2 FQNEAQ (reference sequence). Trimming cost V 2 bases and J 4 bases, with 8 bases left between them. The CDR3 is made up of 13 amino acids.

This clonotype was observed at least ten times. The rearrangement links TRBV20-1 to TRBJ2-7; 8 positions match TRBD2. The V gene end was trimmed by 6 bases and the J gene end by 3 bases; junction bases not matched to a gene: 7. Germline values: CDR1 DFQATT, CDR2 SNEGSKA (reference sequence). The CDR3 is 13 residues long. CDR3 in amino acids: CSAPSGSLYEQYF. Here the CDR3 DNA reads TGCAGTGCCCCGAGCGGGAGCCTCTACGAGCAGTACTTC.

The chain carries TRBV4-2 and TRBJ2-1; 7 bases line up with TRBD2. CDR3 length: 14 residues. In germline, CDR1 is LGHNA, CDR2 YNFKEQ. V lost 3 bases and J lost 10; bases outside the gene matches: 9. This chain's CDR3 is CASSQETSKPEQFF. The CDR3 DNA is TGTGCCAGCAGCCAGGAGACTAGCAAACCAGAGCAGTTCTTC.